This TCR beta chain was captured by sequencing in a study of memory CD4+ T cells and cytomegalovirus serostatus. The wider study: This sample comes from healthy Belgian adults, under 10 CMV seropositive, about 23 seronegative.

Single viable CD3+CD4+CD8-CD45RO+ cells were sorted as the memory CD4+ T cells. This clone was seen a handful of times. Sequencing was performed with immunoSEQ multiplex PCR; in TCRdb, only in-frame clones are kept and a portion is missing. The table records just under 60,000 clones, about three quarters of them present only once. Germline V lookup: CDR1 SGHDT, CDR2 YYEEEE. V gave up 2 bases and J gave up 9 bases, with 9 bases separating them. This CDR3 is built from 11 residues. Sample: memory CD4+ T cells from blood. This chain connects TRBV5-6 to TRBJ2-7; no reliable D call. This TCR came from an adult in good health and CMV-seronegative. CDR3 sequence: CASSFGSRQYF. For the CDR3, the DNA is TGTGCCAGCAGCTTCGGTTCCCGGCAGTACTTC.